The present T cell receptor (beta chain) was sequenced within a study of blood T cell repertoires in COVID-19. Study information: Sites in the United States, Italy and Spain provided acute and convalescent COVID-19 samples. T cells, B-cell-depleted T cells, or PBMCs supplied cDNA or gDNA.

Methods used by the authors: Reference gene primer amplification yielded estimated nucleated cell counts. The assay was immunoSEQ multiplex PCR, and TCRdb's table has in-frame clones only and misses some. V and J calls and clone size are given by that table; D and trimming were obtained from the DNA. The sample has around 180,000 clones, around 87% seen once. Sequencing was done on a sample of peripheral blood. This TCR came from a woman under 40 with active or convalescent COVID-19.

CDR3 region: CASSLGTGSGNTIYF. As DNA, the CDR3 is TGTGCCAGCAGCCTCGGGACAGGCTCTGGAAACACCATATATTTT. The chain recombines TRBV9 with TRBJ1-3; 8 bases match TRBD1. The length of the CDR3 is 15 residues. The J segment lost 0 bases and the V segment lost 4 bases, leaving 3 bases of the junction unmatched. The germline V gene has CDR1 SGDLS and CDR2 YYNGEE.